These 23 T cell receptor beta chains were all obtained from the same sample, sequenced in a study of blood T cell repertoires in COVID-19. Measured with immunoSEQ multiplex PCR; TCRdb has only the in-frame clones, and not every one. The repertoire holds about 87,000 clones, with roughly 86% as singletons. The sample was peripheral blood. These receptor sequences come from a human donor with acute or convalescent COVID-19. The donor label of this sample is uncertain.

The chain uses TRBV10-3 and TRBJ1-2; 9 nucleotides line up with TRBD1. The CDR3 sequence is 15 residues long. CDR1 and CDR2 from the germline V gene are ENHRY and SYGVKD. V shed 3 bases, J shed 4 bases, and the junction held 6 bases outside the gene matches. The CDR3 loop reads CAISDSGQGSYGYTF. The CDR3 DNA reads as TGTGCCATCAGTGATAGTGGACAGGGGTCCTATGGCTACACCTTC.

This rearrangement joins TRBV3-1 (or the pseudogene TRBV3-2) to TRBJ2-3, with D perhaps TRBD2 (6 bases). There are 16 residues in the CDR3. Germline CDR1 and CDR2: LGHDT and YNNKEL (reference sequence). Trimming removed 3 bases at V and 6 bases at J, with 19 bases between. The CDR3 coding sequence is TGTGCCAGCAGCCAGTGGCAACGGGGGAGCCAGGATACGCAGTATTTT. Protein: CASSQWQRGSQDTQYF.

The chain is built from TRBV4-1 and TRBJ2-2; D is possibly TRBD2 (7 bases). Germline CDR1 MGHRA, CDR2 YSYEKL. This CDR3 is 15 amino acids long. V shed 4 bases and J shed 3 bases, with 12 bases lying between them. The CDR3 nucleotides read TGCGCCAGCAGCCGGGGGGGCTTGGACACCGGGGAGCTGTTTTTT. Translation: CASSRGGLDTGELFF.

The V and J genes are TRBV28 and TRBJ1-1; 8 bases are shared with TRBD1. The CDR3 has 15 amino acids. The trim removed 5 bases at V and 4 bases at J, leaving 9 bases unmatched. Germline CDR1 is MDHEN and CDR2 is SYDVKM. The CDR3 region is CASSPGQGPTTEAFF. CDR3 DNA: TGTGCCAGCAGTCCCGGACAGGGCCCGACCACTGAAGCTTTCTTT.

V and J are TRBV6-5 and TRBJ2-3, with D perhaps TRBD1 (5 bases). Trimming removed 4 bases at V and 4 bases at J, with 15 bases between. Germline CDR1 reads MNHEY; CDR2 reads SVGAGI. The CDR3 consists of 15 residues. The CDR3 DNA reads TGTGCCAGCAGTTCGACAGTGTCGACGGCAGATACGCAGTATTTT. It encodes CASSSTVSTADTQYF.

The V gene is TRBV2, the J gene TRBJ2-5, with D possibly being TRBD1 (5 bases). The ends were cut back, 2 bases at V and 11 bases at J, with 9 bases in the middle. CDR1 is SNHLY and CDR2 is FYNNEI in the germline V gene. The CDR3 runs to 11 residues. The CDR3 region is CASSEWGTQYF. As DNA, the CDR3 is TGTGCCAGCAGTGAATGGGGCACTCAGTACTTC.

The CDR3 loop reads CASSYQQSTDTQYF. CDR3 in DNA: TGTGCCAGCAGCTACCAACAAAGCACAGATACGCAGTATTTT. The V gene is TRBV7-9, the J gene TRBJ2-3, with no clear D. The germline V gene encodes CDR1 SEHNR and CDR2 FQNEAQ (reference sequence). The ends were cut back, 4 bases at V and 0 bases at J, with 8 bases in the middle. The CDR3 is 14 residues long.

V usage is TRBV7-9 and J usage is TRBJ1-4, with D perhaps matching TRBD1 (5 bases). Trimming took off 0 bases at V and 0 bases at J, with 11 bases between the two ends. The CDR3 length is 17 residues. The V gene's germline CDR1 is SEHNR and CDR2 FQNEAQ (reference sequence). In DNA form, the CDR3 reads TGTGCCAGCAGCTTAGCGGAGGGACCTGCAACTAATGAAAAACTGTTTTTT. Encoded protein: CASSLAEGPATNEKLFF.

The chain is built from TRBV18 and TRBJ2-1; TRBD2 agrees at 11 bases. J gave up 3 bases and V 5 bases, and 6 bases lay outside the gene matches. The CDR3 spans 16 residues. Germline V gene data show CDR1 as KGHSH and CDR2 as LQKENI. CDR3 nucleotide sequence: TGTGCCAGCTCAAATGCCGGGACTAGCGGCTACAATGAGCAGTTCTTC. The encoded protein is CASSNAGTSGYNEQFF.

V gene TRBV6-5 combines with J gene TRBJ1-3; 9 bases match TRBD1. V lost 6 bases, J lost 3 bases, and 6 bases stayed unmatched. This CDR3 has 15 amino acids. The germline V gene encodes CDR1 MNHEY and CDR2 SVGAGI. This CDR3 reads CASRAPGQGGNTIYF. The CDR3 DNA reads TGTGCCAGCAGGGCTCCGGGACAGGGTGGAAACACCATATATTTT.

CDR3 bases: TGTGCCAGTAGTATGAGGGGGACGTACCGGATGAACACTGAAGCTTTCTTT. Protein product: CASSMRGTYRMNTEAFF. The rearrangement links TRBV19 to TRBJ1-1, with D possibly TRBD1 on 6 matching bases. The V gene's germline CDR1 is LNHDA and CDR2 SQIVND (reference sequence). Between the trimmed V and J ends, which lost 3 bases and 0 bases, there was a span of 17 bases. The CDR3 extends over 17 amino acids.

The chain employs TRBV4-1 and TRBJ1-2; 8 bases match TRBD1. CDR1 is MGHRA, CDR2 YSYEKL, per germline. J gave up 4 bases and V 4 bases, and 5 bases lay outside the gene matches. The CDR3 contains 14 residues. The CDR3 here is CASSLDRGPYGYTF. The CDR3 bases are TGCGCCAGCAGCCTTGACAGGGGACCCTATGGCTACACCTTC.

The V gene is TRBV6-6, the J gene TRBJ2-7, with D possibly matching TRBD1 (7 bases). The ends were cut back, 6 bases at V and 2 bases at J, with 14 bases in the middle. This CDR3 has 14 amino acids. CDR1 and CDR2 (germline): MNHNY, SVGAGI (reference sequence). CDR3 sequence reads: CASSPRDSAYEQYF. As DNA, the CDR3 is TGTGCCAGCAGCCCGCGGGACAGTGCCTACGAGCAGTACTTC.

This clone was seen once. V is TRBV28 and J is TRBJ2-3, with 10 bases that match TRBD1. Losses at the gene ends were 7 bases for V and 4 bases for J; bases not matched to a gene: 11. The CDR3 has 16 residues. Germline CDR1 and CDR2: MDHEN and SYDVKM. This CDR3 is CASNSGTGVGADTQYF. The CDR3 DNA follows: TGTGCCAGCAACTCCGGGACAGGGGTTGGGGCAGATACGCAGTATTTT.

This chain links TRBV30 with TRBJ1-2, with D perhaps TRBD1 (5 bases). From germline, CDR1 is GTSNPN and CDR2 SVGIG (reference sequence). Deletions cut 4 bases from V and 5 bases from J, with 11 bases between. The CDR3 totals 12 residues. The CDR3 loop reads CAWIGTGYGYTF. The CDR3 DNA is TGTGCCTGGATAGGTACAGGTTATGGCTACACCTTC.

The chain employs TRBV18 and TRBJ2-5; D possibly corresponds to TRBD2 (5 bases). Trimming stripped 6 bases from V and 7 bases from J, with 18 bases between. The CDR3 contains 14 residues. Germline CDR1 KGHSH, CDR2 LQKENI. CDR3 amino acids: CASSPDTSAGTQYF. Here the CDR3 DNA reads TGTGCCAGCTCGCCGGATACTAGTGCGGGGACCCAGTACTTC.

This clone was observed once. The chain recombines TRBV3-1 (or the pseudogene TRBV3-2) with TRBJ1-4; the D gene is possibly TRBD1 (6 bases). Germline V CDR1 and CDR2: LGHDT, YNNKEL (reference sequence). This CDR3 region has 12 residues. Trimming removed 11 bases from V and 11 bases from J, with 18 bases in between. The CDR3 nucleotides read TGTGCCTCACAGGGCGGCGGGCGCAAACTGTTTTTT. Its protein product is CASQGGGRKLFF.

The V call is TRBV5-1, the J call TRBJ2-1, with TRBD2 matching over 8 bases. This CDR3 is 15 amino acids long. V trimming: 6 bases; J trimming: 2 bases; junction bases outside the gene matches: 7. The germline V gene encodes CDR1 SGHRS and CDR2 YFSETQ. The CDR3 region is CASKFSGGPYNEQFF. CDR3 nucleotide sequence: TGCGCCAGCAAGTTCTCGGGGGGGCCCTACAATGAGCAGTTCTTC.

The rearrangement uses TRBV7-8 and TRBJ1-5; D not certain. The CDR3 has 15 residues. Germline loops: CDR1 SGHVS, CDR2 FQNEAQ. V dropped 6 bases and J dropped 0 bases, with 12 bases sitting between them. CDR3: CASSSEGFSNQPQHF. CDR3 bases: TGTGCCAGCAGTTCCGAGGGATTTAGCAATCAGCCCCAGCATTTT. Filled out from reference TRBV7-8 and TRBJ1-5, the complete variable domain reads GAGVSQSPRYKVAKRGQDVALRCDPISGHVSLFWYQQALGQGPEFLTYFQNEAQLDKSGLPSDRFFAERPEGSVSTLKIQRTQQEDSAVYLCASSSEGFSNQPQHFGDGTRLSIL.

This clone was counted between two and nine times. This chain links TRBV6-1 with TRBJ1-5; the match to TRBD1 covers 11 bases. The germline V gene has CDR1 MNHNS and CDR2 SASEGT. The CDR3 covers 18 residues. Germline trimming cut 3 bases from V and 3 bases from J; bases unmatched to any gene: 10. This chain's CDR3 is CASSDPGQGENINQPQHF. For the CDR3, the DNA is TGTGCCAGCAGTGACCCGGGACAGGGGGAGAATATCAATCAGCCCCAGCATTTT.

The chain joins TRBV19 to TRBJ2-7; D may be TRBD1 (5 bases). The CDR3 has 13 amino acids. With 1 base removed from V and 3 bases from J, the gap between germline ends came to 7 bases. Germline CDR1 is LNHDA and CDR2 is SQIVND (reference sequence). CDR3 DNA sequence: TGTGCCAGTAGTATAGTTCAGGGCTACGAGCAGTACTTC. This translates into CASSIVQGYEQYF.

The sample holds one count of this clone. The chain has TRBV18 and TRBJ2-3, with D uncertain. Germline CDR1 and CDR2: KGHSH and LQKENI. V lost 6 bases, J lost 0 bases, and 10 bases lay in between. The CDR3 is 14 residues long. This CDR3 is CASSPPTSTDTQYF. CDR3 in DNA: TGTGCCAGCTCCCCTCCGACTAGCACAGATACGCAGTATTTT.

This clone was recorded a few times. This sequence joins TRBV19 and TRBJ1-5; D perhaps matches TRBD1 (6 bases). This CDR3 is built from 12 residues. Germline V gene sequence: CDR1 LNHDA, CDR2 SQIVND (reference sequence). The CDR3 reads CATGYSNQPQHF. For the CDR3, the DNA is TGTGCGACAGGTTATAGCAATCAGCCCCAGCATTTT.